This entry lists 28 T cell receptor beta chains sequenced from one sample in a study of cytomegalovirus exposure and HLA in healthy donors. The PCR was carried out with 60 Vbeta primers and 13 Jbeta primers. Only in-frame clones appear in the TCRdb table, and some are missing; sequencing was by immunoSEQ multiplex PCR. The sample lists 80,000 or so clones, over 70% seen once, with approximately 20% in the top ten. Sample: PBMCs. The receptors stem from a man younger than 40 in good health and CMV-seropositive.

This chain uses TRBV28 with TRBJ1-5; D not resolved. The V end lost 7 bases, the J end lost 5 bases, and 15 bases lay between the germline ends. CDR3 length equals 14 residues. Germline V lookup: CDR1 MDHEN, CDR2 SYDVKM. The CDR3 is CASKATNSHQPQHF. The CDR3 DNA follows: TGTGCCAGCAAGGCGACAAATTCGCATCAGCCCCAGCATTTT.

This clone showed up just once. J is TRBJ1-1 and V is TRBV28; the D is unclear. CDR1 is MDHEN and CDR2 is SYDVKM in the germline V gene. Deletions cut 1 base from V and 11 bases from J, with 14 bases between. The CDR3 has 13 amino acids. CDR3 nucleotide sequence: TGTGCCAGCAGTTTATCAGTGCTTCCGGAGGCTTTCTTT. Translated: CASSLSVLPEAFF. Full variable domain (rest looked up from reference TRBV28 and TRBJ1-1): DVKVTQSSRYLVKRTGEKVFLECVQDMDHENMFWYRQDPGLGLRLIYFSYDVKMKEKGDIPEGYSVSREKKERFSLILESASTNQTSMYLCASSLSVLPEAFFGQGTRLTVV.

This clone was counted once. The chain carries TRBV7-9 and TRBJ2-7; no reliable D call. The germline V gene encodes CDR1 SEHNR and CDR2 FQNEAQ (reference sequence). This CDR3 region has 13 residues. The ends were cut back, 7 bases at V and 3 bases at J, with 13 bases in the middle. CDR3 nucleotides: TGTGCCAGCACCCTAGACCATTACTACGAGCAGTACTTC. Amino acids: CASTLDHYYEQYF.

The rearrangement joins TRBV19 to TRBJ1-4, with a weak D call TRBD1 (6 bases). The CDR3 is 13 amino acids. Per germline, CDR1 LNHDA and CDR2 SQIVND (reference sequence). V was cut by 6 bases and J by 8 bases, with 13 bases left in between. The CDR3 is CASRNRVHEKLFF. The CDR3 coding sequence is TGTGCCAGTAGGAACAGGGTTCACGAAAAACTGTTTTTT. The full variable domain, with the rest looked up from reference TRBV19 and TRBJ1-4, is DGGITQSPKYLFRKEGQNVTLSCEQNLNHDAMYWYRQDPGQGLRLIYYSQIVNDFQKGDIAEGYSVSREKKESFPLTVTSAQKNPTAFYLCASRNRVHEKLFFGSGTQLSVL.

This clone was observed a single time. The rearrangement joins TRBV10-1 to TRBJ2-7, with D possibly matching TRBD1 (5 bases). The CDR3 is made up of 16 amino acids. CDR1 WNHNN and CDR2 SYGVQD come from the germline V gene (reference sequence). V gave up 1 base and J gave up 2 bases, with 15 bases separating them. Here the CDR3 reads CASSEYQGCNPYEQYF. CDR3 in DNA: TGCGCCAGCAGTGAGTACCAGGGCTGTAATCCCTACGAGCAGTACTTC.

This clone has a handful of counts. CDR3 in DNA: TGCGCCAGCAGCTTGGGGGCAGCCGGTCGGGAAAAACTGTTTTTT. This gives the protein CASSLGAAGREKLFF. The chain couples TRBV5-1 to TRBJ1-4; D ambiguous. CDR3 size: 15 residues. Germline-derived CDR1 and CDR2 are SGHRS and YFSETQ. With 0 bases removed from V and 8 bases from J, the gap between germline ends came to 14 bases.

The chain has TRBV27 and TRBJ1-1, with TRBD1 identical over 7 bases. CDR3 length: 13 residues. From germline, CDR1 is MNHEY and CDR2 SMNVEV (reference sequence). V was pared by 4 bases and J by 5 bases, with 4 bases of the junction left unmatched. The CDR3 DNA is TGTGCCAGCAGTTACACAGGGGCAACTGAAGCTTTCTTT. Encoded protein: CASSYTGATEAFF.

The rearrangement joins TRBV6-1 to TRBJ2-6; tentatively, D is TRBD1 (5 bases). Germline CDR1 and CDR2: MNHNS and SASEGT. Trimming cost V 0 bases and J 4 bases, with 13 bases left between them. The CDR3 length is 17 residues. The CDR3 reads CASSEALAGRGANVLTF. CDR3 sequence (DNA): TGTGCCAGCAGTGAAGCGCTTGCAGGGCGCGGGGCCAACGTCCTGACTTTC.

This clone has a handful of counts. The chain joins TRBV4-3 to TRBJ1-2; D gene ambiguous. The CDR3 is 16 residues long. The V end lost 0 bases, the J end lost 4 bases, and 15 bases lay between the germline ends. Germline V gene data show CDR1 as LGHNA and CDR2 as YSLEER. CDR3 protein: CASSQEYPGKGYGYTF. Written as DNA, the CDR3 is TGCGCCAGCAGCCAAGAGTATCCGGGGAAGGGCTATGGCTACACCTTC.

The rearrangement joins TRBV2 to TRBJ2-7; possibly TRBD1 for D (5 bases). The V and J ends lost 7 bases and 0 bases respectively, with 10 bases between them. The germline V gene encodes CDR1 SNHLY and CDR2 FYNNEI. CDR3 length: 13 amino acids. The CDR3 bases are TGTGCCAGCACTTACAGGAGCTCCTACGAGCAGTACTTC. It codes for CASTYRSSYEQYF.

V and J are TRBV7-8 and TRBJ2-6; D gene uncertain. Trimming shortened V by 0 bases and J by 0 bases, and 6 bases separated the two germline ends. Per the germline V gene, CDR1 is SGHVS and CDR2 is FQNEAQ. CDR3 length: 16 residues. The CDR3 nucleotides are TGTGCCAGCAGCTTAGCTGTCTTCTCTGGGGCCAACGTCCTGACTTTC. The encoded protein is CASSLAVFSGANVLTF.

The CDR3 region has the DNA TGTGCCAGCAGTTTATTGTGGGAGGGTGGAAATCAGCCCCAGCATTTT. Protein: CASSLLWEGGNQPQHF. This rearrangement joins TRBV28 to TRBJ1-5, with D unclear. Germline assignment: CDR1 MDHEN and CDR2 SYDVKM. With 1 base removed from V and 4 bases from J, the gap between germline ends came to 14 bases. This CDR3 comprises 16 residues.

This clone was detected a few times. The chain is built from TRBV6-5 and TRBJ1-6; D may be TRBD1 (6 bases). This CDR3 is 13 amino acids long. Deletions cut 7 bases from V and 9 bases from J, with 13 bases between. Germline CDR1 is MNHEY and CDR2 is SVGAGI. This chain's CDR3 is CASKKTGFSPLHF. CDR3 nucleotide sequence: TGTGCCAGCAAGAAAACAGGGTTTTCACCCCTCCACTTT.

The CDR3 DNA follows: TGTGCCAGCAGTGAAGACGCGGGGGCTTACAATGAGCAGTTCTTC. Encoded protein: CASSEDAGAYNEQFF. The chain links TRBV6-1 to TRBJ2-1; possible D gene TRBD2, 7 bases. The CDR3 covers 15 residues. Germline-derived CDR1 and CDR2 are MNHNS and SASEGT. V lost 1 base, J lost 4 bases, and 11 bases lay in between.

This rearrangement joins TRBV28 to TRBJ2-1, with TRBD2 identical over 10 bases. V lost 3 bases and J lost 5; bases outside the gene matches: 4. This CDR3 is built from 15 residues. Per the germline V gene, CDR1 is MDHEN and CDR2 is SYDVKM. The CDR3 nucleotides are TGTGCCAGCAGTTTGACTAGCGGGTATCACAATGAGCAGTTCTTC. Translating gives CASSLTSGYHNEQFF.

The chain has TRBV4-1 and TRBJ2-7, with TRBD1 identical over 8 bases. The junction had 5 bases not matched to a gene; V was cut back by 1 base and J by 6 bases. The CDR3 covers 14 residues. Looked up from germline, CDR1 is MGHRA and CDR2 is YSYEKL. The CDR3 nucleotides read TGCGCCAGCAGCCAAGGGACAGGGAGAAGCGAGCAGTACTTC. It encodes CASSQGTGRSEQYF.

There are a few counts of this clone. The J gene is TRBJ1-1, the V gene TRBV30; D perhaps matches TRBD1 (5 bases). This CDR3 is 16 amino acids long. V lost 3 bases and J 6 bases, leaving 23 bases between the germline ends. Germline CDR1 and CDR2: GTSNPN and SVGIG (reference sequence). This chain's CDR3 is CAWSAGGGWAPSEAFF. CDR3 DNA sequence: TGTGCCTGGAGCGCCGGGGGGGGTTGGGCACCCTCTGAAGCTTTCTTT.

The J gene is TRBJ2-7, the V gene TRBV5-1; 7 positions match TRBD1. Losses at the gene ends were 4 bases for V and 0 bases for J; bases not matched to a gene: 10. The length of the CDR3 is 16 residues. Germline assignment: CDR1 SGHRS and CDR2 YFSETQ. The CDR3: CASSPGPQGSSYEQYF. The DNA of the CDR3 is TGCGCCAGCAGCCCAGGTCCACAGGGGAGCTCCTACGAGCAGTACTTC.

The chain employs TRBV19 and TRBJ1-5; D gene uncertain. The CDR3 runs to 12 residues. Trimming took off 7 bases at V and 5 bases at J, with 9 bases between the two ends. In germline, CDR1 is LNHDA, CDR2 SQIVND (reference sequence). CDR3: CASTGVHQPQHF. DNA of the CDR3: TGTGCCAGTACCGGGGTTCATCAGCCCCAGCATTTT.

CDR3 loop: CASSKTDGGTGLTQPQHF. In nucleotides, the CDR3 is TGTGCCAGCAGTAAAACAGACGGGGGGACAGGGTTGACTCAGCCCCAGCATTTT. The chain carries TRBV11-2 and TRBJ1-5; 9 positions agree with TRBD1. Per germline, CDR1 SGHAT and CDR2 FQNNGV. The ends lost 6 bases at V and 6 bases at J; junction bases unmatched: 18. The CDR3 covers 18 residues.

V usage is TRBV5-4 and J usage is TRBJ1-4, with 7 nucleotides matching TRBD1. The V segment lost 5 bases and the J segment 6 bases; nucleotides outside the gene matches: 4. Germline CDR1 reads SGHNT; CDR2 reads YYREEE (reference sequence). CDR3 length: 13 amino acids. CDR3 sequence: CASRRQGDEKLFF. CDR3 sequence (DNA): TGTGCCAGCAGGCGACAGGGAGATGAAAAACTGTTTTTT.

The chain couples TRBV5-1 to TRBJ2-7; 11 nucleotides line up with TRBD2. Germline assignment: CDR1 SGHRS and CDR2 YFSETQ. The CDR3 sequence is 15 residues long. Losses at the gene ends were 4 bases for V and 5 bases for J; bases not matched to a gene: 8. CDR3 coding DNA: TGCGCCAGCAGCGAAACTAGCGGGAGTTTGCACGAGCAGTACTTC. It codes for CASSETSGSLHEQYF.

The chain combines TRBV6-5 with TRBJ1-6, with a weak D call TRBD1 (5 bases). Trimming took off 4 bases at V and 7 bases at J, with 11 bases between the two ends. Germline CDR1 MNHEY, CDR2 SVGAGI. This CDR3 has 14 amino acids. CDR3 amino acids: CASSLQVWNSPLHF. CDR3 in DNA: TGTGCCAGCAGTTTACAGGTCTGGAATTCACCCCTCCACTTT.

The chain employs TRBV6-1 and TRBJ1-6; TRBD1 aligns across 9 bases. In germline, CDR1 is MNHNS, CDR2 SASEGT. The CDR3 spans 15 residues. Trimming took 11 bases from V and 8 from J; bases not matched to a gene: 13. This chain's CDR3 is CASCSGQGRYSPLHF. The CDR3 DNA reads TGTGCCTCTTGTTCGGGACAGGGACGTTATTCACCCCTCCACTTT.

In this sample, this clone turned up a few times. V usage is TRBV6-7 and J usage is TRBJ1-5; a weak D match, TRBD1 (6 bases). TRBV6-7 is noted as an ORF with a role that remains uncertain. The CDR3 is 16 residues long. V lost 2 bases and J lost 6, with 17 bases in between. CDR3 in DNA: TGTGCCAGCAGTTACGTGATTGAGGACAGAGGTCAGCCCCAGCATTTT. The encoded protein is CASSYVIEDRGQPQHF.

The chain couples TRBV30 to TRBJ2-7; 12 nucleotides align to TRBD2. Germline trimming cut 3 bases from V and 1 base from J; bases unmatched to any gene: 4. CDR1 is GTSNPN, CDR2 SVGIG, per germline (reference sequence). The CDR3 totals 15 residues. This chain's CDR3 is CAWRGTSGSSYEQYF. DNA for the CDR3: TGTGCCTGGAGAGGGACTAGCGGGTCATCCTACGAGCAGTACTTC.

This chain uses TRBV7-2 with TRBJ2-3, with TRBD2 identical over 7 bases. J gave up 1 base and V 2 bases, and 6 bases lay outside the gene matches. The CDR3 runs 16 residues. Germline CDR1 SGHTA, CDR2 FQGNSA. The CDR3 sequence is CASSLYSGPRTDTQYF. The CDR3 nucleotides are TGTGCCAGCAGCTTATATAGCGGGCCACGCACAGATACGCAGTATTTT.

The chain links TRBV6-1 to TRBJ2-7; 7 positions match TRBD1. The CDR3 length is 13 residues. CDR1 and CDR2 from the germline V gene are MNHNS and SASEGT. Trimming at V came to 7 bases and at J to 3 bases, leaving 6 bases not matched to a gene. The CDR3 region is CASMGTALYEQYF. DNA for the CDR3: TGTGCCAGCATGGGGACAGCGCTCTACGAGCAGTACTTC.